Reported below is one TCR beta chain. What it recognizes is unknown. Documented treatment: 15 to 20 received Ad26.COV2.S at low or high dose, single or two shots; 5 received placebo; per-sample allocation not given. All samples were drawn on day 63, counting from the first vaccine or placebo injection. The sample originates from a study of Ad26.COV2.S vaccination and SARS-CoV-2 variants. V was pared by 2 bases and J by 5 bases, with 16 bases between. CDR3 length: 16 residues. The germline V gene encodes CDR1 MDHEN and CDR2 SYDVKM. Here immunoSEQ multiplex PCR was the method, and the copy in TCRdb shows in-frame clones only, minus some. The data show hundreds of thousands of clones, 80% to 90% seen once. Study results and caveats: It is possible that the TCR breadth and depth analyses underestimated the total T cell responses. Placebo recipients and vaccine recipients were similar in non-spike TCR breadth.

This sequence joins TRBV28 and TRBJ1-5, with D tentatively TRBD1 (6 bases). The receptor was isolated from a person between 18 and 59 years old who received the Ad26.COV2.S COVID-19 vaccine or a placebo. The sequencing here drew on peripheral blood, taken in a trial of Ad26.COV2.S vaccine versus placebo. The DNA for the CDR3 is TGTGCCAGCAGTTTACCACATGGGACATTCCATCAGCCCCAGCATTTT. Translated, it gives CASSLPHGTFHQPQHF.